This is a list of T cell receptor beta chains from one sample in a study of shared clonotypes between healthy human individuals. Assay used: immunoSEQ multiplex PCR; TCRdb lists only in-frame clones, some missing. This sample has more than 1,200,000 clones, with about 98.5% found just once. The sequenced material came from naive CD4+ T cells sorted from blood. These receptors were taken from a man aged 30 to 39 in good health. Each CDR3 is given with its conserved first and last residue. A D gene is named only where the DNA matches it firmly. Clone size appears in some rows only: once, few, many, or a class for an expanded clone.

>.|13|TRBV6-1|TRBJ2-7|.
TGTGCCAGCAGCAAGGGGCAGCTCTACGAGCAGTACTTC
CASSKGQLYEQYF
>.|13|TRBV30|TRBJ2-7|.
TGTGCCTGGAGCCCCGGGGGAACCTACGAGCAGTACTTC
CAWSPGGTYEQYF
>TRBD1|16|TRBV28|TRBJ2-2|.
TGTGCCAGCACCCACTTTGGACAGGCGACTACCGGGGAGCTGTTTTTT
CASTHFGQATTGELFF
>.|17|TRBV15|TRBJ1-5|.
TGTGCCACCAGCGGAGAAAGGGAAGTCTATGGCAATCAGCCCCAGCATTTT
CATSGEREVYGNQPQHF
>.|13|TRBV6-5|TRBJ1-2|.
TGTGCCAGCAGCCAGACAGGCGACTATGGCTACACCTTC
CASSQTGDYGYTF
>TRBD2|16|TRBV19|TRBJ2-1|.
TGTGCCAGTAGCCTTCTTCGGCTAGCGGCCTACAATGAGCAGTTCTTC
CASSLLRLAAYNEQFF
>TRBD2|23|TRBV10-2|TRBJ2-1|once
TGCGCCAGCAGTGATGGTAAGGGGCCGGGACAGACAGGACTAGCGGGATCCTACAATGAGCAGTTCTTC
CASSDGKGPGQTGLAGSYNEQFF
>TRBD2|15|TRBV5-1|TRBJ2-7|.
TGCGCCAGCAGCCCCAACCCGCGGGAGGGGTACGAGCAGTACTTC
CASSPNPREGYEQYF
>.|12|TRBV5-4|TRBJ1-1|.
TGTGCCAGCATATCACCGAAGGGTGAAGCTTTCTTT
CASISPKGEAFF
>.|13|TRBV6-1|TRBJ2-7|.
TGTGCCAGCAGTGAAGCGGGCCCATACGAGCAGTACTTC
CASSEAGPYEQYF
>.|15|TRBV5-4|TRBJ2-3|.
TGTGCCAGCAGCTTGGTGACGGGAATCACAGATACGCAGTATTTT
CASSLVTGITDTQYF
>.|15|TRBV5-4|TRBJ1-1|.
TGTGCCAGCAGCTTGGTTGGTAGGACGAGGACTGAAGCTTTCTTT
CASSLVGRTRTEAFF
>.|13|TRBV7-2|TRBJ1-1|.
TGTGCCAGCAGCTTAGACAGAAACACTGAAGCTTTCTTT
CASSLDRNTEAFF
>.|15|TRBV7-6|TRBJ2-7|.
TGTGCCAGCAGCTTTAAGCTCCATAGCTCCTACGAGCAGTACTTC
CASSFKLHSSYEQYF
>TRBD1|11|TRBV20-1|TRBJ2-1|.
TGCGCTACAGGGGGTTACAATGAGCAGTTCTTC
CATGGYNEQFF
>.|16|TRBV5-4|TRBJ1-1|.
TGTGCCTCCCGGACAATTAGGTTCGGGATGAACACTGAAGCTTTCTTT
CASRTIRFGMNTEAFF